The 29 T cell receptor beta chains below were found in one sample sequenced in a study of Graves' ophthalmopathy and Graves' hyperthyroidism. Beta-chain TCR CDR3 regions were amplified from RNA transcripts. The workflow started with a first-round RT-PCR run with HTBI primers and then moved on to a second-round multiplex PCR. Using its own MiXCR run on the multiplex PCR reads, TCRdb lists one record per CDR3 protein. The sample lists about 480,000 distinct CDR3 sequences; under 15% were seen once. Specimen: blood. The receptors stem from a woman aged 25 to 39 with Graves' ophthalmopathy.

About this clonotype itself: This may be a read error, as it is one base from a much larger clone. The gene calls are TRBV28 and TRBJ2-7; TRBD2 might be the D (5 bases). Germline values: CDR1 MDHEN, CDR2 SYDVKM. The CDR3 is 14 residues long. The chain's CDR3 is CASHAAVSSYELYF. The CDR3 nucleotides read TGTGCCAGCCACGCAGCGGTTAGCTCCTACGAGCTGTACTTC.

This clonotype showed up many times. V and J are TRBV12-3 or TRBV12-4 and TRBJ2-6; no clear D gene. This CDR3 is 19 amino acids long. The V gene lost 0 bases and the J gene lost 0 bases, with 15 bases spanning the gap. CDR3 bases: TGTGCCAGCAGTTTAGCGCCTGGCAGGACGATCTCTGGGGCCAACGTCCTGACTTTC. This sequence encodes CASSLAPGRTISGANVLTF.

This clonotype was picked up many times. As DNA, the CDR3 is TGCAGTGCTAGAGACGGGACAGGTAGTTCACCCCTCCACTTT. Its protein is CSARDGTGSSPLHF. The V gene is TRBV20-1, the J gene TRBJ1-6; TRBD1 matches 8 bases. The CDR3 is 14 amino acids. Germline values: CDR1 DFQATT, CDR2 SNEGSKA (reference sequence). The V and J ends lost 0 bases and 9 bases, in that order; junction bases with no gene match: 4.

This clonotype showed up many times. As DNA, the CDR3 is TGTGCCAGCAGTTACCACGGGGACGGGACCTACGAGCAGTACTTC. Protein sequence: CASSYHGDGTYEQYF. The gene calls are TRBV6-2 or TRBV6-3 and TRBJ2-7; either TRBD1 or TRBD2 may supply D (5 bases each). CDR3 length equals 15 residues. Germline V lookup: CDR1 MNHEY, CDR2 SVGEGT. V lost 2 bases and J lost 2, with 13 bases in between.

Regarding this clonotype: One base away lies a much larger clone, so this may be a sequencing read error. The chain is built from TRBV7-8 and TRBJ1-2, with 9 bases that match TRBD1. V shed 7 bases and J 10 bases; nucleotides not matched to a gene: 16. The CDR3 sequence is 15 residues long. Germline assignment: CDR1 SGHVS and CDR2 FQNEAQ. The CDR3 spells CASNPQWDRASVYTF. CDR3 in DNA: TGTGCCAGCAACCCCCAGTGGGACAGGGCTAGTGTCTACACCTTC.

This clonotype was counted a few times. J is TRBJ2-2 and V is TRBV7-2; no firm D call. CDR1 and CDR2 from the germline V gene are SGHTA and FQGNSA. The CDR3 sequence is 15 residues long. Trimming left V 0 bases short and J 1 base short, with 6 bases between. The CDR3 reads CASSLAEMNTGELFF. The DNA of the CDR3 is TGTGCCAGCAGCTTAGCGGAAATGAACACCGGGGAGCTGTTTTTT.

This clonotype was counted ten times or more. A read error may explain this, as a much larger clone is one base away. The chain carries TRBV28 and TRBJ2-7; D not resolved. This CDR3 is 14 amino acids long. Germline CDR1 is MDHEN and CDR2 is SYDVKM. Deletions cut 3 bases from V and 0 bases from J, with 9 bases between. The DNA for the CDR3 is TGTGCCAGCAGTTTCAAGGGTGGCTCCTACGAGCAGTACTTC. Residues: CASSFKGGSYEQYF.

This clonotype showed up just a few times. This sequence joins TRBV19 and TRBJ2-5; D tentatively reads TRBD1 or TRBD2 (6 bases each). This CDR3 comprises 17 residues. The germline gives CDR1 LNHDA, CDR2 SQIVND (reference sequence). V was pared by 3 bases and J by 4 bases, with 21 bases between. CDR3 region: CASSILGGTSITETQYF. CDR3 nucleotides: TGTGCCAGTAGTATTCTGGGGGGCACATCGATCACAGAGACCCAGTACTTC.

This clonotype turned up a few times. One base away lies a much larger clone, so this may be a sequencing read error. The chain recombines TRBV7-9 with TRBJ1-1, with D maybe TRBD1 (5 bases). V was shortened by 6 bases and J by 4 bases, with 9 bases between the two germline ends. This CDR3 comprises 12 residues. Germline assignment: CDR1 SEHNR and CDR2 FQNEAQ (reference sequence). In DNA form, the CDR3 reads TGTGCCAGCAGACCCGGGACCACTGAAGCTTTCTTT. Translated, it gives CASRPGTTEAFF.

The table lists this clonotype with many counts. The genes are TRBV6-1 and TRBJ2-5; D is undetermined. The germline gives CDR1 MNHNS, CDR2 SASEGT. This CDR3 has 11 amino acids. Between the trimmed V and J ends, which lost 9 bases and 5 bases, there was a span of 10 bases. DNA of the CDR3: TGTGCCAGTCATAATTGGGAGACCCAGTACTTC. This encodes CASHNWETQYF.

This clonotype was counted between two and nine times. This rearrangement joins TRBV12-3 or TRBV12-4 to TRBJ2-2, with 7 bases that match TRBD1. V dropped 5 bases and J dropped 0; count of bases not matched to a gene: 6. The CDR3 covers 16 residues. The chain's CDR3 is CASSQKQGTNTGELFF. The CDR3 DNA reads as TGTGCCAGCAGTCAAAAACAGGGGACGAACACCGGGGAGCTGTTTTTT.

The chain carries TRBV4-2 and TRBJ1-6; D remains ambiguous. Germline lookup yields CDR1 LGHNA and CDR2 YNFKEQ. V shed 2 bases and J shed 7 bases, with 9 bases lying between them. CDR3 length equals 14 residues. As DNA, the CDR3 is TGTGCCAGCAGCCAAAACGGCGTCAATTCACCCCTCCACTTT. It codes for CASSQNGVNSPLHF.

The DNA of the CDR3 is TGTGCCAGCAGTCGCCCAGCTGGCTACACCTTC. The encoded protein is CASSRPAGYTF. The rearrangement links TRBV6-2 or TRBV6-3 to TRBJ1-2; no firm D call. V lost 5 bases, J lost 7 bases, and 8 bases lay in between. CDR3 size: 11 residues. Per germline, CDR1 MNHEY and CDR2 SVGEGT.

This clonotype was recorded many times. The V call is TRBV28, the J call TRBJ2-5; 12 nucleotides line up with TRBD2. Trimming at V came to 4 bases and at J to 6 bases, leaving 9 bases not matched to a gene. Germline V gene data show CDR1 as MDHEN and CDR2 as SYDVKM. The CDR3 runs to 16 residues. CDR3 nucleotides: TGTGCCAGCAGTTCGAGACTAGCGGGAGAAGGGAAGACCCAGTACTTC. Its translation is CASSSRLAGEGKTQYF. Full variable domain (missing parts from reference TRBV28 and TRBJ2-5): DVKVTQSSRYLVKRTGEKVFLECVQDMDHENMFWYRQDPGLGLRLIYFSYDVKMKEKGDIPEGYSVSREKKERFSLILESASTNQTSMYLCASSSRLAGEGKTQYFGPGTRLLVL.

This clonotype was counted between two and nine times. The V and J genes are TRBV7-2 and TRBJ2-3; D uncertain. The germline V gene has CDR1 SGHTA and CDR2 FQGNSA. The CDR3 totals 12 residues. V was pared by 7 bases and J by 2 bases, with 7 bases between. The CDR3 nucleotides read TGTGCCAGCACCCGGTACACAGATACGCAGTATTTT. Protein sequence: CASTRYTDTQYF. Full variable domain (outside the CDR3, taken from reference TRBV7-2 and TRBJ2-3): GAGVSQSPSNKVTEKGKDVELRCDPISGHTALYWYRQSLGQGLEFLIYFQGNSAPDKSGLPSDRFSAERTGGSVSTLTIQRTQQEDSAVYLCASTRYTDTQYFGPGTRLTVL.

The J gene is TRBJ1-1, the V gene TRBV2, with D tentatively TRBD1 (6 bases). Germline V lookup: CDR1 SNHLY, CDR2 FYNNEI. The CDR3 is 14 amino acids. V lost 6 bases to trimming and J lost 4 bases, with 15 bases between them. The CDR3 here is CASRGAQTGTEAFF. In DNA form, the CDR3 reads TGTGCCAGCAGGGGGGCGCAGACCGGCACTGAAGCTTTCTTT.

Ten or more counts support this clonotype. The chain couples TRBV2 to TRBJ2-1; D may be TRBD2 (5 bases). Looked up from germline, CDR1 is SNHLY and CDR2 is FYNNEI. This CDR3 has 14 amino acids. Trimming took off 9 bases at V and 0 bases at J, with 12 bases between the two ends. DNA for the CDR3: TGTGCCAGGGATAGCGTACCCTCCTACAATGAGCAGTTCTTC. It yields the protein CARDSVPSYNEQFF.

On this clonotype itself: The junction departs from germline at one end; a sequencing error may be responsible. The rearrangement links TRBV5-1 to TRBJ2-2, with TRBD1 as a possible D gene (6 bases). The CDR3 spans 16 residues. CDR1 and CDR2 (germline): SGHRS, YFSETQ. The CDR3 DNA sequence: TGCGCCAGCTGCTTAGCCGGACAGATGGGAACCGGGGAGCTGTTTTTT. Translating it yields CASCLAGQMGTGELFF.

This clonotype was observed at least ten times. The rearrangement links TRBV28 to TRBJ1-2; TRBD1 matches 8 bases. The CDR3 is 15 residues long. CDR1 is MDHEN, CDR2 SYDVKM, per germline. With V trimmed by 5 bases and J by 4 bases, 9 bases remained unmatched. The CDR3 region is CASSPPGGAGYGYTF. CDR3 nucleotide sequence: TGTGCCAGCAGTCCCCCAGGGGGCGCAGGCTATGGCTACACCTTC.

This clonotype was seen at least ten times. This chain joins TRBV20-1 and TRBJ1-1, with D possibly matching TRBD1 (5 bases). Germline V gene data show CDR1 as DFQATT and CDR2 as SNEGSKA (reference sequence). The CDR3 runs 17 residues. The ends were cut back, 1 base at V and 4 bases at J, with 22 bases in the middle. DNA for the CDR3: TGCAGTGCTAGAGTCCTCGGCCATCGGGGCCTGGGCACTGAAGCTTTCTTT. It translates to CSARVLGHRGLGTEAFF.

There are many counts of this clonotype. The genes are TRBV7-8 and TRBJ1-5; D call uncertain. Looked up from germline, CDR1 is SGHVS and CDR2 is FQNEAQ. Trimming shortened V by 5 bases and J by 3 bases, and 11 bases separated the two germline ends. CDR3 length: 14 amino acids. CDR3 coding DNA: TGTGCCAGCAGCCCCCGCCCATCCAATCAGCCCCAGCATTTT. It yields the protein CASSPRPSNQPQHF.

This clonotype was counted many times. This chain links TRBV6-1 with TRBJ1-5; D is perhaps TRBD1 (5 bases). CDR1 and CDR2 (germline): MNHNS, SASEGT. The CDR3 is 17 residues long. V lost 2 bases and J lost 4, with 18 bases in between. CDR3 bases: TGTGCCAGCAGTGAAAACGCAGGGTCAGGGTCAAATCAGCCCCAGCATTTT. Its protein is CASSENAGSGSNQPQHF.

This clonotype occurred many times. V is TRBV6-1 and J is TRBJ1-1, with a tentative D call TRBD1 (5 bases). This CDR3 contains 13 residues. Germline V CDR1 and CDR2: MNHNS, SASEGT. The V end was cut by 4 bases, the J end by 6 bases, with 12 bases between. The CDR3 DNA follows: TGTGCCAGCAGTGCCCGGGGACTGTCTGAAGCTTTCTTT. As protein: CASSARGLSEAFF.

This clonotype has only a few counts. The gene calls are TRBV7-9 and TRBJ2-1, with D uncertain. Germline V gene lookup returns CDR1 SEHNR and CDR2 FQNEAQ (reference sequence). V shed 2 bases and J shed 8 bases, with 10 bases lying between them. There are 13 residues in the CDR3. CDR3 sequence: CASSLNTFDEQFF. In DNA, the CDR3 is TGTGCCAGCAGCTTAAATACTTTCGATGAGCAGTTCTTC.

In its sample, this clonotype was seen many times. This chain joins TRBV4-1 and TRBJ2-5; D remains unclear. With 0 bases removed from V and 3 bases from J, the gap between germline ends came to 5 bases. Germline CDR1 and CDR2: MGHRA and YSYEKL. The CDR3 sequence is 13 residues long. CDR3 loop: CASSQEAEETQYF. In DNA, the CDR3 is TGCGCCAGCAGCCAAGAGGCAGAAGAGACCCAGTACTTC.

This clonotype was seen many times. V gene TRBV3-1 combines with J gene TRBJ1-2; tentative D call: TRBD1 (5 bases). CDR1 is LGHDT and CDR2 is YNNKEL in the germline V gene (reference sequence). The CDR3 is 14 residues long. The V and J ends lost 5 bases and 7 bases respectively, with 17 bases between them. The CDR3, as DNA: TGTGCCAGCAGCGGGGGAGAGGGAAGTTCTGGCTACACCTTC. Protein sequence: CASSGGEGSSGYTF. Using reference TRBV3-1 and TRBJ1-2 for the parts outside the CDR3, the full variable domain is DTAVSQTPKYLVTQMGNDKSIKCEQNLGHDTMYWYKQDSKKFLKIMFSYNNKELIINETVPNRFSPKSPDKAHLNLHINSLELGDSAVYFCASSGGEGSSGYTFGSGTRLTVV.

For this clonotype: It may be a read error: a sequence one base away is much more abundant. The conserved final phenylalanine or tryptophan is absent from the CDR3, which likely points to a read error. The rearrangement links TRBV25-1 to TRBJ1-2, with 8 positions matching TRBD1. CDR1 is MGHDK, CDR2 SYGVNS, per germline. The V segment lost 7 bases and the J segment 4 bases; nucleotides outside the gene matches: 5. The CDR3 consists of 13 residues. Written as DNA, the CDR3 is TGTGCCAGCACCCGACAGGGGCGCTATGGCTACACCGTC. It codes for CASTRQGRYGYTV.

This clonotype has a single count. The rearrangement uses TRBV24-1 and TRBJ1-1, with a possible D match to TRBD1 (6 bases). With 3 bases removed from V and 4 bases from J, the gap between germline ends came to 17 bases. CDR1 KGHDR and CDR2 SFDVKD come from the germline V gene. This CDR3 is 16 amino acids long. The CDR3 spells CATSDHRRGPGTEAFF. In DNA, the CDR3 is TGTGCCACCAGTGATCACCGTCGGGGGCCCGGCACTGAAGCTTTCTTT.

This clonotype occurred many times. The gene calls are TRBV6-1 and TRBJ1-2; D is uncertain. Deletions cut 7 bases from V and 4 bases from J, with 16 bases between. Per the germline V gene, CDR1 is MNHNS and CDR2 is SASEGT. The CDR3 has 14 residues. This CDR3 is CASTSTGNSYGYTF. In nucleotides, the CDR3 is TGTGCCAGCACCTCGACGGGAAATTCCTATGGCTACACCTTC.